These 21 T cell receptor beta chains originate from one sample sequenced in a study of response to subunit inactivated influenza vaccine. TCRdb fed the RT-PCR reads into MiXCR, producing one record per CDR3 protein. Of fewer than 550,000 distinct CDR3 sequences listed, over 25% are singletons. The sample in question was CD4+ T cells sorted from PBMCs, obtained 4 to 6 days after vaccination. The source is a man aged 45-65 years who received an inactivated influenza vaccine.

This rearrangement joins TRBV20-1 to TRBJ2-5, with D perhaps TRBD1 (5 bases). The CDR3 has 16 amino acids. Germline V lookup: CDR1 DFQATT, CDR2 SNEGSKA (reference sequence). Trimming took off 0 bases at V and 4 bases at J, with 18 bases between the two ends. CDR3 bases: TGCAGTGCTAGAGATCCGCAGGGCGGAGTGAGAGAGACCCAGTACTTC. Translated: CSARDPQGGVRETQYF.

The chain carries TRBV5-1 and TRBJ2-5; possibly TRBD2 for D (6 bases). The CDR3 spans 16 residues. The germline V and J ends were trimmed by 0 bases and 2 bases, with 14 bases remaining between them. Germline CDR1 is SGHRS and CDR2 is YFSETQ. CDR3 sequence (DNA): TGCGCCAGCAGCTTGGGCCTAGCGAGCGGACAAGAGACCCAGTACTTC. Protein product: CASSLGLASGQETQYF.

This clonotype showed up many times. This sequence joins TRBV18 and TRBJ2-6; D remains ambiguous. V lost 2 bases, J lost 1 base, and 6 bases lay in between. CDR3 length equals 15 residues. From germline, CDR1 is KGHSH and CDR2 LQKENI. CDR3 loop: CASSPRASGANVLTF. DNA of the CDR3: TGTGCCAGCTCACCAAGGGCATCTGGGGCCAACGTCCTGACTTTC.

This clonotype was counted at least ten times. The chain joins TRBV12-3 or TRBV12-4 to TRBJ1-2; D remains unclear. V lost 10 bases, J lost 8 bases, and 17 bases lay in between. The CDR3 sequence is 12 residues long. CDR3 nucleotide sequence: TGTGCCACTCCTCCCCGGGCGCAAGGCTACACCTTC. It translates to CATPPRAQGYTF.

The chain recombines TRBV29-1 with TRBJ2-5; D possibly corresponds to TRBD2 (6 bases). This CDR3 is 13 amino acids long. The germline V gene encodes CDR1 SQVTM and CDR2 ANQGSEA. Trimming pared 7 bases from V and 0 bases from J, leaving 12 bases between. The CDR3 sequence: CSALEGYQETQYF. Here the CDR3 DNA reads TGCAGCGCTTTGGAGGGGTACCAAGAGACCCAGTACTTC.

At least ten counts were recorded for this clonotype. The chain has TRBV7-8 and TRBJ1-5, with D hard to call. The CDR3 runs to 14 residues. V lost 5 bases and J lost 3, with 11 bases in between. The germline V gene has CDR1 SGHVS and CDR2 FQNEAQ. The CDR3 nucleotides are TGTGCCAGCAGCCCAATGGTCGTCAATCAGCCCCAGCATTTT. Translated, it gives CASSPMVVNQPQHF. The whole variable domain, remainder taken from reference TRBV7-8 and TRBJ1-5, is GAGVSQSPRYKVAKRGQDVALRCDPISGHVSLFWYQQALGQGPEFLTYFQNEAQLDKSGLPSDRFFAERPEGSVSTLKIQRTQQEDSAVYLCASSPMVVNQPQHFGDGTRLSIL.

This sequence joins TRBV12-3 or TRBV12-4 and TRBJ2-7; the D gene is possibly TRBD2 (6 bases). V lost 2 bases to trimming and J lost 5 bases, with 13 bases between them. The CDR3 extends over 14 amino acids. DNA of the CDR3: TGTGCCAGCAGTTTATCCGGGGGTGGAGACGAGCAGTACTTC. Translated: CASSLSGGGDEQYF.

In its sample, this clonotype was seen many times. The junction shows a germline mismatch at one end, possibly a read error. The genes are TRBV5-1 and TRBJ2-7, with TRBD1 matching over 8 bases. The length of the CDR3 is 14 residues. CDR1 and CDR2 from the germline V gene are SGHRS and YFSETQ. DNA for the CDR3: TGTGCCAGCAGCTTAGACAGGGGCGGCTACGAGCAGTACTTC. It encodes CASSLDRGGYEQYF.

In this sample, this clonotype turned up a few times. The chain has TRBV7-9 and TRBJ2-3, with TRBD2 matching 7 bases. The CDR3 consists of 15 residues. CDR1 SEHNR and CDR2 FQNEAQ come from the germline V gene (reference sequence). J lost 1 base, V lost 3 bases, and 4 bases had no gene match. The CDR3 region has the DNA TGTGCCAGCAGCTTCCTCAGCGGGGGCACAGATACGCAGTATTTT. Translation: CASSFLSGGTDTQYF.

The J gene is TRBJ2-1, the V gene TRBV7-8, with TRBD2 identical over 7 bases. Germline V gene data show CDR1 as SGHVS and CDR2 as FQNEAQ. Trimming removed 1 base from V and 3 bases from J; junction bases left unmatched: 6. The CDR3 covers 16 residues. CDR3 residues: CASSLEASGNYNEQFF. The CDR3 region has the DNA TGTGCCAGCAGCTTAGAGGCTAGCGGTAACTACAATGAGCAGTTCTTC. Together with reference TRBV7-8 and TRBJ2-1, the CDR3 gives the full variable domain: GAGVSQSPRYKVAKRGQDVALRCDPISGHVSLFWYQQALGQGPEFLTYFQNEAQLDKSGLPSDRFFAERPEGSVSTLKIQRTQQEDSAVYLCASSLEASGNYNEQFFGPGTRLTVL.

This clonotype has just a few counts. The CDR3 nucleotides are TGTGCCATCAGTGAGGACTTACAGGAGTACAATGAGCAGTTCTTC. It encodes CAISEDLQEYNEQFF. This chain links TRBV10-3 with TRBJ2-1; D perhaps matches TRBD1 (5 bases). The CDR3 is 15 residues long. The ends were cut back, 2 bases at V and 4 bases at J, with 12 bases in the middle. Germline V lookup: CDR1 ENHRY, CDR2 SYGVKD.

The chain couples TRBV16 to TRBJ1-5; a possible D gene is TRBD1 (5 bases). The CDR3 is 16 amino acids. V was pared by 1 base and J by 0 bases, with 10 bases between. Germline loops: CDR1 KGHSY, CDR2 FQNENV. The CDR3 reads CASSQLGGNSNQPQHF. Written as DNA, the CDR3 is TGTGCCAGCAGCCAATTGGGGGGTAATAGCAATCAGCCCCAGCATTTT. Drawing the rest from reference TRBV16 and TRBJ1-5, the complete variable domain is GEEVAQTPKHLVRGEGQKAKLYCAPIKGHSYVFWYQQVLKNEFKFLISFQNENVFDETGMPKERFSAKCLPNSPCSLEIQATKLEDSAVYFCASSQLGGNSNQPQHFGDGTRLSIL.

This sequence joins TRBV12-3 or TRBV12-4 and TRBJ1-1, with TRBD1 as a possible D gene (5 bases). Trimming cost V 2 bases and J 1 base, with 8 bases left between them. The CDR3 consists of 14 residues. CDR3 DNA sequence: TGTGCCAGCAGTTTACTGGGGCGGAACACTGAAGCTTTCTTT. Protein product: CASSLLGRNTEAFF.

This clonotype was detected only a few times. The rearrangement joins TRBV7-9 to TRBJ1-4; D is uncertain. Looked up from germline, CDR1 is SEHNR and CDR2 is FQNEAQ (reference sequence). V lost 4 bases and J lost 8, with 17 bases in between. This CDR3 contains 15 residues. CDR3 protein: CASSYRRASGEKLFF. Here the CDR3 DNA reads TGTGCCAGCAGCTACCGCCGGGCGTCCGGGGAAAAACTGTTTTTT.

The V call is TRBV10-3, the J call TRBJ2-5; either TRBD1 or TRBD2 may fit D (6 bases each). This CDR3 is 16 amino acids long. Germline V CDR1 and CDR2: ENHRY, SYGVKD. With 0 bases removed from V and 1 base from J, the gap between germline ends came to 12 bases. This chain's CDR3 is CAISESLGGSQETQYF. The CDR3 region has the DNA TGTGCCATCAGTGAGTCCCTAGGGGGGAGCCAAGAGACCCAGTACTTC.

This clonotype was picked up a small number of times. V is TRBV20-1 and J is TRBJ2-3, with 8 bases lining up with TRBD1. The V segment lost 0 bases and the J segment 4 bases; nucleotides outside the gene matches: 6. The germline gives CDR1 DFQATT, CDR2 SNEGSKA (reference sequence). This CDR3 has 15 amino acids. The CDR3 nucleotides are TGCAGTGCTAGAGATGCCAGGGGGCAAGCAGATACGCAGTATTTT. It yields the protein CSARDARGQADTQYF.

J is TRBJ1-1 and V is TRBV7-9, with D possibly being TRBD1 (5 bases). Germline values: CDR1 SEHNR, CDR2 FQNEAQ (reference sequence). V was pared by 5 bases and J by 5 bases, with 15 bases between. The CDR3 totals 14 residues. The CDR3 DNA reads as TGTGCCAGCAGCGCTCTTACGTCAGGGACTGAAGCTTTCTTT. Translated: CASSALTSGTEAFF.

This clonotype was seen at least ten times. This chain links TRBV5-1 with TRBJ2-5; TRBD2 matches at 8 bases. J lost 5 bases, V lost 0 bases, and 3 bases had no gene match. This CDR3 contains 14 residues. Germline assignment: CDR1 SGHRS and CDR2 YFSETQ. CDR3 sequence (DNA): TGCGCCAGCAGCTTGGCAGCGGGAGAGGAGACCCAGTACTTC. Its translation: CASSLAAGEETQYF.

This clonotype has only a few counts. The chain recombines TRBV20-1 with TRBJ2-7; 9 bases are shared with TRBD1. Germline V gene sequence: CDR1 DFQATT, CDR2 SNEGSKA (reference sequence). J was trimmed by 5 bases and V by 1 base; bases with no gene match: 6. The CDR3 spans 14 residues. The CDR3 sequence is CSARAGTGIHEQYF. Written as DNA, the CDR3 is TGCAGTGCTAGAGCCGGGACAGGGATCCACGAGCAGTACTTC.

The DNA for the CDR3 is TGCGCCAGCAGCCAGAGGGCGGAAGATACGCAGTATTTT. Translated: CASSQRAEDTQYF. The V and J genes are TRBV4-3 and TRBJ2-3; perhaps TRBD2 as D (5 bases). Germline assignment: CDR1 LGHNA and CDR2 YSLEER. The CDR3 has 13 amino acids. V lost 3 bases, J lost 5 bases, and 9 bases lay in between.

In this sample, this clonotype turned up a few times. This sequence joins TRBV21-1 and TRBJ2-4; TRBD1, the D gene given by the table, was not confirmed from the DNA. TRBV21-1 is a recognized pseudogene. This CDR3 contains 12 residues. The CDR3 sequence is CASSLHRTTSNF. DNA for the CDR3: TGTGCCAGCAGCCTCCATAGGACAACCAGTAACTTC.